The rows below give T cell receptor beta chains drawn from one sample of a study of T cells in Graves' hyperthyroidism and ophthalmopathy. MiXCR, applied by TCRdb to the multiplex PCR reads, yields one record per CDR3 protein. There are approximately 630,000 distinct CDR3 sequences in the sample; around 15% occur only once, and 3% to 4.5% lies in the top ten. The sequenced sample consisted of blood. These receptor sequences come from a woman younger than 45 with Graves' hyperthyroidism. Each CDR3 is given with its conserved first and last residue. The order of the fields is CDR3 protein, CDR3 DNA, clone size, V gene, J gene, D gene. A D gene is named only where the DNA matches it firmly. Size is omitted from some rows. Given values are once, few, many or a class for expanded clones.

CDR3 protein: CASSWAGGIQYF; CDR3 DNA: TGTGCCAGCAGTTGGGCCGGTGGGATACAGTACTTC; clone size: many; V gene: TRBV28; J gene: TRBJ2-7; D gene: NA
CDR3 protein: CASSQGSPTLGYEQYF; CDR3 DNA: TGTGCCAGCAGCCAAGGCTCTCCCACTTTAGGGTACGAGCAGTACTTC; clone size: few; V gene: TRBV14; J gene: TRBJ2-7; D gene: NA
CDR3 protein: CASSLGGVSYEQYF; CDR3 DNA: TGTGCCAGCAGCTTAGGCGGGGTTAGCTACGAGCAGTACTTC; clone size: many; V gene: TRBV12-3/TRBV12-4; J gene: TRBJ2-7; D gene: NA
CDR3 protein: CASSLAGKGYPGSPYEQYF; CDR3 DNA: TGCGCCAGCAGCTTGGCCGGAAAAGGCTATCCAGGGAGTCCCTACGAGCAGTACTTC; clone size: few; V gene: TRBV5-1; J gene: TRBJ2-7; D gene: NA
CDR3 protein: CASSFPGLILAIMAKNIQYF; CDR3 DNA: TGTGCCAGCAGTTTCCCCGGATTGATTCTAGCGATAATGGCCAAAAACATTCAGTACTTC; clone size: few; V gene: TRBV27; J gene: TRBJ2-4; D gene: NA
CDR3 protein: CASKSPRGGQGTTEAFF; CDR3 DNA: TGTGCCAGCAAGTCCCCCAGGGGGGGGCAAGGGACCACTGAAGCTTTCTTT; clone size: many; V gene: TRBV6-2/TRBV6-3; J gene: TRBJ1-1; D gene: TRBD1
CDR3 protein: CASSRPGTSGSRTDTQYF; CDR3 DNA: TGTGCCAGCAGCCGCCCCGGGACTAGCGGGAGTAGGACAGATACGCAGTATTTT; clone size: NA; V gene: TRBV5-8; J gene: TRBJ2-3; D gene: TRBD2
CDR3 protein: CASSLGGFGNQPQHF; CDR3 DNA: TGTGCCAGCAGTTTAGGGGGCTTTGGCAATCAGCCCCAGCATTTT; clone size: many; V gene: TRBV27; J gene: TRBJ1-5; D gene: NA
CDR3 protein: CASSGGRGDYGYTF; CDR3 DNA: TGTGCCAGCAGTGGAGGGAGGGGTGACTATGGCTACACCTTC; clone size: many; V gene: TRBV2; J gene: TRBJ1-2; D gene: NA
CDR3 protein: CASSSLQGARFNEQFF; CDR3 DNA: TGCGCCAGCAGCTCCTTACAGGGGGCTCGATTCAATGAGCAGTTCTTC; clone size: NA; V gene: TRBV28; J gene: TRBJ2-1; D gene: TRBD1
CDR3 protein: CATSDLLSLDTEAFF; CDR3 DNA: TGTGCCACCAGTGATTTGTTGTCCCTAGACACTGAAGCTTTCTTT; clone size: NA; V gene: TRBV24-1; J gene: TRBJ1-1; D gene: NA
CDR3 protein: CASSLGQTLAKNIQYF; CDR3 DNA: TGCGCCAGCAGCTTGGGACAGACACTAGCCAAAAACATTCAGTACTTC; clone size: NA; V gene: TRBV5-1; J gene: TRBJ2-4; D gene: NA
CDR3 protein: CSAVTGTGLTDTQYF; CDR3 DNA: TGCAGTGCCGTAACCGGGACAGGGCTCACAGATACGCAGTATTTT; clone size: many; V gene: TRBV20-1; J gene: TRBJ2-3; D gene: TRBD1
CDR3 protein: CASSYGLANGNEQFF; CDR3 DNA: TGTGCCAGCAGTTACGGACTAGCGAACGGGAATGAGCAGTTCTTC; clone size: few; V gene: TRBV6-5; J gene: TRBJ2-1; D gene: TRBD2
CDR3 protein: CASSQANTFSGNTIYF; CDR3 DNA: TGCGCCAGCAGCCAGGCGAATACTTTCTCTGGAAACACCATATATTTT; clone size: NA; V gene: TRBV4-3; J gene: TRBJ1-3; D gene: NA